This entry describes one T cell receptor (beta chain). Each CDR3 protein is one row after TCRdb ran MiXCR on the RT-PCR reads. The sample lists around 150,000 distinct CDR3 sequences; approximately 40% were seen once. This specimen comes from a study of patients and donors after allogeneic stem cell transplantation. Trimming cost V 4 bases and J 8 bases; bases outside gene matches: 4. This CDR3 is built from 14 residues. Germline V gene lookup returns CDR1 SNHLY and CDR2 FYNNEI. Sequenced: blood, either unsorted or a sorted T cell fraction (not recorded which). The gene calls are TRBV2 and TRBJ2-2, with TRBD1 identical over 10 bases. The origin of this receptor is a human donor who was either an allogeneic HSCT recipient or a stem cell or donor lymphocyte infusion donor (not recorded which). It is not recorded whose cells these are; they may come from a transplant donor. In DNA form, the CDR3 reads TGTGCCAGCAGTGGTGACAGGGGGCCTGGGGAGCTGTTTTTT. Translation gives CASSGDRGPGELFF.